The next 15 T cell receptor beta chains were all read from a single sample in a study of blood T cell repertoires in COVID-19. Profiling relied on immunoSEQ multiplex PCR, and the TCRdb table lists in-frame clones only, not all of them. The sample lists more than 80,000 clones; around 86% were seen once. Sample: peripheral blood. The source is a middle-aged man with acute or convalescent COVID-19.

The CDR3: CASSPTGWGRGYEQYF. The CDR3 nucleotides are TGTGCCAGCAGCCCCACCGGTTGGGGGCGGGGGTACGAGCAGTACTTC. This chain joins TRBV5-6 and TRBJ2-7; D might be TRBD2 (7 bases). The V end lost 4 bases, the J end lost 4 bases, and 21 bases lay between the germline ends. This CDR3 has 16 amino acids. Germline-derived CDR1 and CDR2 are SGHDT and YYEEEE.

The gene calls are TRBV7-8 and TRBJ2-7; D might be TRBD2 (5 bases). Germline V gene sequence: CDR1 SGHVS, CDR2 FQNEAQ. The length of the CDR3 is 14 residues. V was trimmed by 3 bases and J by 2 bases, leaving 11 bases between them. The CDR3 DNA is TGTGCCAGCAGCTTCACTAGGCCGACCTACGAGCAGTACTTC. Protein product: CASSFTRPTYEQYF.

The genes are TRBV18 and TRBJ1-1, with D possibly being TRBD1 (5 bases). The CDR3 covers 17 residues. Germline values: CDR1 KGHSH, CDR2 LQKENI. V lost 0 bases to trimming and J lost 4 bases, with 18 bases between them. In DNA, the CDR3 is TGTGCCAGCTCACCACCAGGGGTGATTGGGCATGGCACTGAAGCTTTCTTT. It specifies CASSPPGVIGHGTEAFF.

The genes are TRBV5-4 and TRBJ2-2, with D unclear. The CDR3 spans 13 residues. Trimming pared 5 bases from V and 5 bases from J, leaving 10 bases between. The germline CDR1 and CDR2 sequences are SGHNT and YYREEE (reference sequence). Here the CDR3 DNA reads TGTGCCAGCAGAAACGACAAGACCGGGGAGCTGTTTTTT. Translation: CASRNDKTGELFF. The whole variable domain, remainder taken from reference TRBV5-4 and TRBJ2-2, is ETGVTQSPTHLIKTRGQQVTLRCSSQSGHNTVSWYQQALGQGPQFIFQYYREEENGRGNFPPRFSGLQFPNYSSELNVNALELDDSALYLCASRNDKTGELFFGEGSRLTVL.

This clone was seen only a few times. The chain carries TRBV7-3 and TRBJ1-5; D unresolved. Germline CDR1 reads SGHTA; CDR2 reads FQGTGA. Trimming left V 4 bases short and J 2 bases short, with 6 bases between. The CDR3 spans 13 residues. The CDR3: CASSSGRNQPQHF. The CDR3 nucleotides read TGTGCCAGCAGCTCTGGGCGCAATCAGCCCCAGCATTTT.

This chain links TRBV5-4 with TRBJ2-3; 7 nucleotides line up with TRBD2. With 4 bases clipped from V and 0 bases from J, the junction kept 2 bases outside the gene matches. The CDR3 covers 14 residues. Germline CDR1 and CDR2: SGHNT and YYREEE (reference sequence). For the CDR3, the DNA is TGTGCCAGCAGCCCCGGGGGGAGCACAGATACGCAGTATTTT. It encodes CASSPGGSTDTQYF.

The chain is built from TRBV3-1 (or the pseudogene TRBV3-2) and TRBJ2-7; possibly TRBD1 for D (6 bases). Trimming took off 3 bases at V and 3 bases at J, with 6 bases between the two ends. Germline values: CDR1 LGHDT, CDR2 YNNKEL (reference sequence). This CDR3 is 12 amino acids long. CDR3 protein: CASSQTGYEQYF. In DNA form, the CDR3 reads TGTGCCAGCAGCCAGACAGGCTACGAGCAGTACTTC.

This clone was found once. The chain uses TRBV7-8 and TRBJ2-1; D possibly corresponds to TRBD2 (5 bases). The CDR3 extends over 14 amino acids. Deletions cut 5 bases from V and 10 bases from J, with 18 bases between. Germline assignment: CDR1 SGHVS and CDR2 FQNEAQ. CDR3 DNA sequence: TGTGCCAGCAGCCCCGCGGGTTCCTACTGGGAGCAGTTCTTC. Its protein is CASSPAGSYWEQFF.

This chain uses TRBV5-1 with TRBJ1-3, with D unresolved. The CDR3 is 13 amino acids. Germline V gene lookup returns CDR1 SGHRS and CDR2 YFSETQ. V was pared by 5 bases and J by 3 bases, with 9 bases between. The CDR3 loop is CASSSTVGNTIYF. The CDR3, as DNA: TGCGCCAGCAGTTCGACTGTTGGAAACACCATATATTTT. The full variable domain, in which reference TRBV5-1 and TRBJ1-3 provide the parts outside the CDR3, is KAGVTQTPRYLIKTRGQQVTLSCSPISGHRSVSWYQQTPGQGLQFLFEYFSETQRNKGNFPGRFSGRQFSNSRSEMNVSTLELGDSALYLCASSSTVGNTIYFGEGSWLTVV.

This clone was seen a handful of times. The V gene is TRBV23-1, the J gene TRBJ1-6; D is unclear. TRBV23-1 is given ORF status, its function remaining uncertain. This CDR3 comprises 19 residues. With 3 bases removed from V and 7 bases from J, the gap between germline ends came to 25 bases. CDR3 amino acids: CASSQSGGRTPRVNSPLHF. As DNA, the CDR3 is TGCGCCAGCAGTCAGTCTGGAGGGAGAACTCCACGGGTGAATTCACCCCTCCACTTT.

V and J are TRBV6-2 or TRBV6-3 and TRBJ1-5; D unclear. Germline CDR1 MNHEY, CDR2 SVGEGT. CDR3 length equals 14 residues. Trimming removed 2 bases from V and 4 bases from J, with 9 bases in between. The CDR3 nucleotides read TGTGCCAGCAGTTACGGGCCGAATAATCAGCCCCAGCATTTT. As protein: CASSYGPNNQPQHF.

This clone was seen a single time. The genes are TRBV23-1 and TRBJ1-5; D is ambiguous. TRBV23-1 is given ORF status, its function remaining uncertain. V dropped 9 bases and J dropped 4 bases, with 4 bases sitting between them. The CDR3 loop spans 10 amino acids. CDR3 sequence (DNA): TGCGCCAGACGGAATCAGCCCCAGCATTTT. This codes for CARRNQPQHF.

The genes are TRBV6-5 and TRBJ2-5; 7 bases fit TRBD1. The ends lost 6 bases at V and 2 bases at J; junction bases unmatched: 6. Germline lookup yields CDR1 MNHEY and CDR2 SVGAGI. This CDR3 has 14 amino acids. The CDR3 protein is CASSPPGQQETQYF. CDR3 sequence (DNA): TGTGCCAGCAGCCCACCGGGACAGCAAGAGACCCAGTACTTC.

This clone was recorded a few times. The chain uses TRBV29-1 and TRBJ1-1; 7 nucleotides agree with TRBD1. The germline CDR1 and CDR2 sequences are SQVTM and ANQGSEA. V shed 7 bases, J shed 1 base, and the junction held 9 bases outside the gene matches. CDR3 length: 14 amino acids. The CDR3 bases are TGCAGCGGGTACCGGGACAGACAGAACACTGAAGCTTTCTTT. Amino acid sequence: CSGYRDRQNTEAFF.

The rearrangement uses TRBV7-8 and TRBJ2-1; possible D gene TRBD2, 6 bases. Germline CDR1 and CDR2: SGHVS and FQNEAQ. CDR3 length equals 15 residues. The germline V and J ends were trimmed by 1 base and 1 base, with 8 bases remaining between them. The CDR3 DNA is TGTGCCAGCAGCTTAGTTAGCGGTTCCTACAATGAGCAGTTCTTC. This gives the protein CASSLVSGSYNEQFF.